The clone carrying this TCR beta chain has a handful of counts. The antigen is unknown. Generation of bulk TCR libraries relied on previously described methods and listed TCR primers. TCRdb redid the calling of the PCR reads with MiXCR, one entry per CDR3 protein. The sample contains about 500,000 distinct CDR3 sequences, around 23% of which appear only once. This record belongs to a study of molecular identifiers for immune sequencing clone quantification. Naive CD8 sequencing libraries were generated from about 21,000 to 970,000 sorted cells, with 10%, 30% or 50% RNA as input. Isolation of naive CD8 T cells was achieved by sorting on a CD8+CD4-CCR7+CD45RA+ phenotype. Study-wide points: Clonotypes surpassing 20 RNA copies contained over 97% of effector molecules, versus under 1% in naive cells.

This CDR3 region has 18 residues. V shed 5 bases and J shed 0 bases, with 20 bases lying between them. The germline CDR1 and CDR2 sequences are KGHSH and LQKENI. This receptor was identified in a human donor in good health. Some libraries in this study had Jurkat cell RNA spiked in. J is TRBJ1-5 and V is TRBV18; tentative D call: TRBD1 (5 bases). What was sequenced was naive CD8+ T cells from blood, with Jurkat cell RNA spiked in. The subset was: FACS-sorted CD8+CD4-CCR7+CD45RA+ naive T cells. CDR3: CASSTRVAGIHSNQPQHF. Written as DNA, the CDR3 is TGTGCCAGCTCAACGAGGGTCGCAGGGATTCATAGCAATCAGCCCCAGCATTTT.